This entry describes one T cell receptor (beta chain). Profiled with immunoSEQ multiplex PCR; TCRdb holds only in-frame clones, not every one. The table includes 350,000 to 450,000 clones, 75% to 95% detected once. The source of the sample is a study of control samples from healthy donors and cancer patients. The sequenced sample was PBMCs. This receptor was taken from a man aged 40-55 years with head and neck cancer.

The CDR3 loop reads CASSLFGQINQPQHF. In DNA, the CDR3 is TGTGCCAGCAGTTTATTCGGCCAAATCAATCAGCCCCAGCATTTT. The rearrangement uses TRBV27 and TRBJ1-5; D remains unclear. V was pared by 1 base and J by 3 bases, with 10 bases between. The germline V gene has CDR1 MNHEY and CDR2 SMNVEV (reference sequence). The CDR3 runs to 15 residues.